A single TCR beta chain is shown here with its context. The table lists this clonotype with a few counts. Its antigen target is currently unknown. Base qualities are not recorded, but no much larger clone differs from it by a single base. Libraries were built with 5' RACE. The sequencer listed for this sample is Illumina HiSeq 2500. The second PCR ran for roughly 7 to 11 cycles and used a J-beta primer mix along with a sample-barcoded 5' primer. Each TCR beta cDNA molecule received a unique molecular identifier from a template-switch 5' adaptor carrying 12 random nucleotides. Each sample yielded at least 2.5 million CDR3-containing paired-end reads. First-strand cDNA synthesis was performed from all RNA using the Mint cDNA synthesis kit, with priming by a TRBC-specific oligonucleotide. Following uracil-DNA glycosylase treatment, all cDNA underwent a first 18-cycle PCR with the universal primers M1SS and BC2_uni_R. The authors' analysis ran thus. For normalization, 1 million high-quality reads, each with a distinct molecular identifier, were randomly selected from each sample. Instead of being binned into consensus sequences, reads with shared molecular identifiers were discarded. MiTCR, run with a Q25 quality threshold and the strictest error-elimination algorithm, handled CDR3 identification, clonotype clustering and error correction. A nonparametric unseen species model with Euler transformation was used to estimate lower-bound total TCR beta diversity. TCRdb reworked the public reads: Q25 trimming with fastp, MiXCR clone assembly, productive beta chains retained. One record per CDR3 amino acid sequence lists the most common genes and DNA. In this record, the V and J calls reflect TCRdb's handling and not the investigators' own analysis. Within this sample are roughly 730,000 distinct CDR3 sequences, with about 56% of them counted one time only. The top ten constitute more than 25% of the sample.

The donors were under 40 Caucasian individuals from Russia, aged 6 to 90 years, who were systemically healthy. Ten milliliters of peripheral blood were drawn from each donor into EDTA-treated Vacutainer tubes. PBMCs were isolated by Ficoll-Paque density-gradient centrifugation, with at least 7 million obtained per sample. Trizol reagent was used to extract total RNA from the PBMCs, yielding at least 6 micrograms per sample. For every donor, flow cytometry on a PBMC aliquot measured the percentage of naive CD45RAhigh/CD27high T cells. This sample stems from a study of blood T cells in healthy people across ages (dated by TCRdb to 2015 to 2017). Context from the whole study: Template switching captured roughly one uniquely barcoded TCR beta cDNA molecule per two T cells in model experiments. The donors were split into four age groups: young (average approximately 16 years), middle-aged (about 40), aged (more than 60) and long-lived (about 74). To avoid experimental bias, donors of different ages were randomly spread across the sequencing lanes. Age-related changes in TCR beta repertoire diversity were measured in the study by deep sequencing normalized with unique cDNA molecular identifiers. For two donors (one aged 18 to 30 and one aged 80 or older), the study analyzed two additional independent replicas of 1 million unique cDNA reads from the same blood draw.

The germline V gene supplies CDR1 MNHEY and CDR2 SVGAGI. The CDR3 starts with the cysteine, ends with the phenylalanine, and has 13 residues. Just CDR3 DNA is preserved here, 39 bases in frame from base 1. Cut back by 3 bases and 4 bases, the V and J ends lie 10 bases apart. The research as a whole found: Observed TCR beta diversity per million T cells fell roughly linearly with age, and a significant reduction was already apparent by age around 40. Donor CMV infection status was unknown, potentially confounding age-related changes in expanded clonotypes. Compared with the aged group, the long-lived group had more naive CD4+ T cells, fewer expanded clones and increased TCR diversity, a pattern suggesting age selection. There was a strong correlation between observed TCR beta diversity and the percentage of naive T cells measured by flow cytometry. Since profiling was done on bulk unsorted PBMCs, naive and antigen-experienced compartments could not be conclusively compared. Estimates of total diversity from one million sequenced T cells were regarded as lower bounds and underestimates.

The source is a man aged 35 to 55 in good health. Rearrangement joined TRBV6-5 to TRBJ2-7, with no D gene named confidently. Source material: blood. The base sequence is TGTGCCAGCAGTTATGGAGATTATTACGAGCAGTACTTC. Its coded protein is CASSYGDYYEQYF.